The 21 T cell receptor beta chains below all came from one sample that was sequenced in a study of blood T cell repertoires in COVID-19. The data were produced by immunoSEQ multiplex PCR, yet TCRdb's version contains in-frame clones alone and is incomplete. The data contain 150,000 or so clones, about 86% of them singletons. What was sequenced was peripheral blood. The origin of the receptors is a middle-aged man with active or convalescent COVID-19.

The V call is TRBV7-2, the J call TRBJ1-1; D is unresolved. The germline V and J ends were trimmed by 5 bases and 1 base, with 8 bases remaining between them. The CDR3 loop spans 13 amino acids. CDR1 is SGHTA, CDR2 FQGNSA, per germline. The CDR3 here is CASSPGPNTEAFF. DNA for the CDR3: TGTGCCAGCAGCCCGGGTCCGAACACTGAAGCTTTCTTT.

V gene TRBV28 combines with J gene TRBJ1-5; no reliable D call. The length of the CDR3 is 13 residues. Germline V lookup: CDR1 MDHEN, CDR2 SYDVKM. V was trimmed by 6 bases and J by 4 bases, leaving 10 bases between them. The CDR3 protein is CASSRTGNQPQHF. CDR3 nucleotides: TGTGCCAGCAGCCGAACGGGGAATCAGCCCCAGCATTTT.

About this clone: The identical CDR3 is also encoded by other nucleotide sequences in the sample. V and J are TRBV12-3 or TRBV12-4 and TRBJ1-1; weak D call: TRBD1 (5 bases). The CDR3 length is 13 residues. With 4 bases removed from V and 4 bases from J, the gap between germline ends came to 10 bases. CDR3 bases: TGTGCCAGCAGTTCATCCAGGGTCACTGAAGCTTTCTTT. Its protein product is CASSSSRVTEAFF.

The V and J genes are TRBV9 and TRBJ1-6, with TRBD1 identical over 7 bases. The CDR3 runs to 14 residues. CDR1 is SGDLS and CDR2 is YYNGEE in the germline V gene. J was trimmed by 4 bases and V by 3 bases; bases with no gene match: 1. The CDR3 DNA reads TGTGCCAGCAGCGCGGGACAGTATAATTCACCCCTCCACTTT. It translates to CASSAGQYNSPLHF.

The chain employs TRBV10-3 and TRBJ2-3; 9 bases align to TRBD1. Trimming took 2 bases from V and 3 from J; bases not matched to a gene: 9. This CDR3 has 17 amino acids. In germline, CDR1 is ENHRY, CDR2 SYGVKD. CDR3 protein: CAISEKGTGSSTDTQYF. The CDR3 bases are TGTGCCATCAGTGAGAAAGGGACAGGGAGTAGTACAGATACGCAGTATTTT.

This clone was observed once. V usage is TRBV4-1 and J usage is TRBJ1-6; 7 bases are shared with TRBD1. With V trimmed by 1 base and J by 0 bases, 9 bases remained unmatched. CDR1 and CDR2 (germline): MGHRA, YSYEKL. The CDR3 consists of 19 residues. CDR3 in amino acids: CASSQVEYRGGSYNSPLHF. CDR3 nucleotide sequence: TGCGCCAGCAGCCAAGTGGAGTACAGGGGAGGCTCCTATAATTCACCCCTCCACTTT.

The chain is built from TRBV29-1 and TRBJ2-2; weak D call: TRBD2 (7 bases). Germline CDR1 reads SQVTM; CDR2 reads ANQGSEA. The germline V and J ends were trimmed by 5 bases and 5 bases, with 18 bases remaining between them. This CDR3 is built from 15 residues. This CDR3 reads CSVREGGLNTGELFF. The CDR3, as DNA: TGCAGCGTTCGCGAGGGGGGGCTTAATACCGGGGAGCTGTTTTTT.

The J gene is TRBJ2-7, the V gene TRBV7-2, with 7 bases identical to TRBD1. V gave up 2 bases and J gave up 3 bases; unmatched junction bases: 4. The CDR3 is made up of 14 amino acids. The germline V gene encodes CDR1 SGHTA and CDR2 FQGNSA. The DNA of the CDR3 is TGTGCCAGCAGCTTAAATAGGGGGCTCTACGAGCAGTACTTC. Protein: CASSLNRGLYEQYF.

The chain has TRBV4-1 and TRBJ2-5; maybe TRBD2 (5 bases). Germline CDR1 is MGHRA and CDR2 is YSYEKL. The ends were cut back, 5 bases at V and 3 bases at J, with 16 bases in the middle. The length of the CDR3 is 15 residues. The chain's CDR3 is CASSSGLAGKETQYF. DNA for the CDR3: TGCGCCAGCAGCAGCGGACTGGCGGGCAAAGAGACCCAGTACTTC.

V is TRBV7-9 and J is TRBJ2-7; D is uncertain. Trimming shortened V by 3 bases and J by 3 bases, and 12 bases separated the two germline ends. Per the germline V gene, CDR1 is SEHNR and CDR2 is FQNEAQ (reference sequence). This CDR3 contains 14 residues. This chain's CDR3 is CASSFSSANYEQYF. In DNA form, the CDR3 reads TGTGCCAGCAGCTTCTCTTCCGCTAACTACGAGCAGTACTTC.

The V gene is TRBV6-5, the J gene TRBJ2-7; unclear D gene. Germline V gives CDR1 MNHEY, CDR2 SVGAGI. CDR3 length: 14 amino acids. V was pared by 0 bases and J by 5 bases, with 11 bases between. The CDR3 nucleotides read TGTGCCAGCAGTTACTCGAGGTCCGCCCACGAGCAGTACTTC. Translation: CASSYSRSAHEQYF.

This chain joins TRBV6-2 or TRBV6-3 and TRBJ2-7, with 9 nucleotides matching TRBD2. Germline V gene data show CDR1 as MNHEY and CDR2 as SVGEGT. Unmatched junction bases numbered 11, after V lost 2 bases and J lost 3 bases. The CDR3 loop spans 17 amino acids. In DNA form, the CDR3 reads TGTGCCAGCAGTTACCCGGCCTCCGGGACTAGCCGCTACGAGCAGTACTTC. Its protein is CASSYPASGTSRYEQYF.

The rearrangement links TRBV4-1 to TRBJ2-1, with 9 bases aligning to TRBD1. The CDR3 runs 17 residues. Germline CDR1 is MGHRA and CDR2 is YSYEKL. V shed 2 bases and J 8 bases; nucleotides not matched to a gene: 13. Here the CDR3 reads CASSQTPPGQGSYEQFF. The DNA for the CDR3 is TGCGCCAGCAGCCAAACACCCCCGGGACAGGGCTCATATGAGCAGTTCTTC.

The gene calls are TRBV12-3 or TRBV12-4 and TRBJ2-7; no definite D call. There are 12 residues in the CDR3. Trimming took off 2 bases at V and 2 bases at J, with 4 bases between the two ends. In DNA, the CDR3 is TGTGCCAGCAGTTTAACAACCTACGAGCAGTACTTC. Residues: CASSLTTYEQYF.

The rearrangement links TRBV7-2 to TRBJ2-1; possibly TRBD2 for D (5 bases). Trimming shortened V by 0 bases and J by 5 bases, and 8 bases separated the two germline ends. The CDR3 has 14 residues. Germline CDR1 and CDR2: SGHTA and FQGNSA. CDR3 in DNA: TGTGCCAGCAGCTTAGCGCGAGCGGACAATGAGCAGTTCTTC. It yields the protein CASSLARADNEQFF.

V usage is TRBV12-3 or TRBV12-4 and J usage is TRBJ2-1; D ambiguous. Between the trimmed V and J ends, which lost 5 bases and 9 bases, there was a span of 8 bases. The CDR3 is 11 residues long. This chain's CDR3 is CASSPGGEQFF. For the CDR3, the DNA is TGTGCCAGCAGTCCGGGTGGTGAGCAGTTCTTC.

The chain couples TRBV2 to TRBJ2-1; no reliable D call. The ends were cut back, 2 bases at V and 4 bases at J, with 6 bases in the middle. This CDR3 comprises 13 residues. Looked up from germline, CDR1 is SNHLY and CDR2 is FYNNEI. The CDR3 protein is CASSELPYNEQFF. As DNA, the CDR3 is TGTGCCAGCAGTGAACTCCCTTACAATGAGCAGTTCTTC.

The CDR3 DNA follows: TGTGCCAGCAGCCCCAAGCGGGAGAGGTCCTACGAGCAGTACTTC. It yields the protein CASSPKRERSYEQYF. V and J are TRBV5-4 and TRBJ2-7, with TRBD2 matching over 8 bases. The trim removed 4 bases at V and 1 base at J, leaving 7 bases unmatched. CDR3 length: 15 amino acids. Germline assignment: CDR1 SGHNT and CDR2 YYREEE (reference sequence).

The J gene is TRBJ2-3, the V gene TRBV7-2, with 9 bases identical to TRBD2. The CDR3 loop spans 14 amino acids. The V segment lost 2 bases and the J segment 8 bases; nucleotides outside the gene matches: 5. The germline gives CDR1 SGHTA, CDR2 FQGNSA. The CDR3 reads CASSLIRGGGTQYF. CDR3 sequence (DNA): TGTGCCAGCAGCTTAATTCGCGGGGGGGGTACGCAGTATTTT.

The chain's CDR3 is CATSRERAGSWETQYF. In DNA form, the CDR3 reads TGTGCCACCAGCAGAGAACGAGCGGGGTCTTGGGAGACCCAGTACTTC. J is TRBJ2-5 and V is TRBV15; 7 nucleotides line up with TRBD2. The germline V gene encodes CDR1 LNHNV and CDR2 YYDKDF (reference sequence). Germline trimming cut 0 bases from V and 5 bases from J; bases unmatched to any gene: 9. The CDR3 loop spans 16 amino acids.

The chain combines TRBV7-3 with TRBJ2-5, with 15 bases aligning to TRBD2. The CDR3 loop spans 16 amino acids. Germline values: CDR1 SGHTA, CDR2 FQGTGA. V lost 4 bases to trimming and J lost 2 bases; unmatched junction nucleotides: 2. The CDR3 DNA is TGTGCCAGCAGCTCGGGACTAGCGGGGGGACAAGAGACCCAGTACTTC. Its protein product is CASSSGLAGGQETQYF.